Listed below are T cell receptor beta chains from one sample, sequenced in a study of blood T cell repertoires in COVID-19. Assay: immunoSEQ multiplex PCR; the TCRdb copy retains only in-frame clones and omits some. Of more than 200,000 clones in the sample, more than 65% were seen once. Sequenced: peripheral blood. These receptor sequences come from a woman of 80 years or more with acute or convalescent COVID-19. Both conserved end residues are trimmed from each CDR3.

v_call cdr3_aa
TRBV7-8 ASSRGTGAITNYGYT
TRBV5-1 AGSLVSGDNEQF
TRBV20-1 SAIDPGTATGELF
TRBV28 ATNSPGGRDLTYNSPLH
TRBV6-5 ASRRGQSYSPLH
TRBV24-1 ATSPGTRYNEQF
TRBV7-8 ASSLGHRVETQY
TRBV11-2 ASSQSGESNQPQH
TRBV11-3 ASSSTGSNTIY
TRBV7-2 ASSLSRTDTQY